This T cell receptor (beta chain) comes out of a study of blood T cell repertoires in COVID-19. Study in general: Some COVID-19 samples were acute and others convalescent; all came from the United States, Italy and Spain. The analysed material was cDNA or gDNA that came from T cells, B-cell-depleted T cells, or PBMCs.

Germline lookup yields CDR1 LNHDA and CDR2 SQIVND (reference sequence). CDR3 length: 16 residues. V lost 0 bases and J lost 2, with 11 bases in between. Source study methods: By means of reference gene primer amplification, nucleated cell counts were estimated. The method was immunoSEQ multiplex PCR; TCRdb's version includes in-frame clones alone and lacks a portion of them. V, J and clone size reflect that table, while D and trimming were determined from the DNA. The table shows around 70,000 clones, with approximately 80% occurring only once. The sequenced material came from peripheral blood. J is TRBJ1-5 and V is TRBV19; D might be TRBD1 (6 bases). This receptor was identified in a human donor in a cohort sampled during active COVID-19. The CDR3 here is CASSIDRGAGNQPQHF. CDR3 DNA sequence: TGTGCCAGTAGTATAGATCGGGGGGCCGGCAATCAGCCCCAGCATTTT. Drawing the rest from reference TRBV19 and TRBJ1-5, the complete variable domain is DGGITQSPKYLFRKEGQNVTLSCEQNLNHDAMYWYRQDPGQGLRLIYYSQIVNDFQKGDIAEGYSVSREKKESFPLTVTSAQKNPTAFYLCASSIDRGAGNQPQHFGDGTRLSIL.